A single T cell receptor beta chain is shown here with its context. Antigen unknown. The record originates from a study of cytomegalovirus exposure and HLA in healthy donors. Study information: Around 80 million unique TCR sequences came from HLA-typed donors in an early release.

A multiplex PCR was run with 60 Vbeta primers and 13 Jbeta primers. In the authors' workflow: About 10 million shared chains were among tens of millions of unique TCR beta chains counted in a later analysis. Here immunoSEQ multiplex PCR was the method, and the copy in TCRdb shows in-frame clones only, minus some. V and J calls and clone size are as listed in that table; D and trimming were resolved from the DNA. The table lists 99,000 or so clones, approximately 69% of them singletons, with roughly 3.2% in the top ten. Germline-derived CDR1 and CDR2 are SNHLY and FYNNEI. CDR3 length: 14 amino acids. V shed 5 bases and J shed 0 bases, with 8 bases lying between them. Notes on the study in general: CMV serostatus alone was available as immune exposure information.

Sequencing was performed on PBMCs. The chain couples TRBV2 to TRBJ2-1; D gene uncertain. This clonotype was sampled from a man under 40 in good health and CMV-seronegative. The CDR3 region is CASSPSVSYNEQFF. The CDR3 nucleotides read TGTGCCAGCAGTCCCTCTGTCTCCTACAATGAGCAGTTCTTC.